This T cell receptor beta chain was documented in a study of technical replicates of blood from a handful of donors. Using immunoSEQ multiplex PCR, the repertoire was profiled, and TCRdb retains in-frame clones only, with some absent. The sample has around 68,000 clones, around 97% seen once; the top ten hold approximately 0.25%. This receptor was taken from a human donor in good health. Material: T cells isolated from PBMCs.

In DNA, the CDR3 is TGTGCCAGTCAATGGACAGGGACAGATACGCAGTATTTT. It yields the protein CASQWTGTDTQYF. The V call is TRBV19, the J call TRBJ2-3; TRBD1 matches at 8 bases. After removal of 8 bases from V and 3 bases from J, the junction contained 4 bases not matched to a gene. CDR3 size: 13 residues. Germline loops: CDR1 LNHDA, CDR2 SQIVND (reference sequence).